These T cell receptor beta chains were read from a single sample in a study of post-analysis software for immune sequencing data. TCRdb recomputed calls from the PCR reads with MiXCR, one row per CDR3 protein. This sample yields 800,000 to 950,000 distinct CDR3 sequences, of which approximately 57% are seen a single time; over 4% belongs to the top ten. Sequencing was carried out using blood. These receptors originate from a girl aged 10-17 years with multiple sclerosis. CDR3s include the opening cysteine and the closing phenylalanine or tryptophan. D genes are given only for firm matches. A row's size may be missing; if present it is once, few, many or a size class.

size	length	D	J	V	DNA	CDR3
few	13	-	TRBJ1-1	TRBV6-6	TGTGCCAGCAGTTCCCCCCTAAACACTGAAGCTTTCTTT	CASSSPLNTEAFF
-	14	-	TRBJ2-3	TRBV29-1	TGCAGCGTTCGGGAACAGCCGAGCACAGATACGCAGTATTTT	CSVREQPSTDTQYF
few	11	-	TRBJ2-7	TRBV2	TGTGCCAGCAGCTATCAGGGGTGGCGGTACTTC	CASSYQGWRYF
-	13	-	TRBJ2-7	TRBV12-3/TRBV12-4	TGTGCCAGCAGTTTCGGGGGCAAGGGGGAGCAGTACTTC	CASSFGGKGEQYF
-	16	TRBD2	TRBJ2-3	TRBV6-6	TGTGCCAGCAGTCATGCTAGCGGGGGAGGTTCAGATACGCAGTATTTT	CASSHASGGGSDTQYF
-	13	TRBD2	TRBJ2-1	TRBV5-1	TGCGCCAGCAGCACCCGGGGAGGGGACGGGAAGTTCTTC	CASSTRGGDGKFF
few	12	-	TRBJ2-5	TRBV10-3	TGTGCCATCAGCCGGACAGAAGAGACCCAGTACTTC	CAISRTEETQYF
-	16	TRBD2	TRBJ2-1	TRBV12-3/TRBV12-4	TGTGCCAGCAGTTTTCAGCGGGGGGGCTTGGCGGATGAGCAGTTCTTC	CASSFQRGGLADEQFF
-	12	TRBD1	TRBJ2-1	TRBV7-8	TGTGCCACGGGGACAGGGGGCTATGAGCAATTCTTC	CATGTGGYEQFF
few	15	-	TRBJ2-4	TRBV20-1	TGCAGTGCTAGAGGACCGCTTCTAGCCAAAAACATTCAGTACTTC	CSARGPLLAKNIQYF
-	16	TRBD2	TRBJ2-3	TRBV29-1	TGCAGCGTTCTTTACCGAGCGGGAGAACTGACAGATACGCAGTATTTT	CSVLYRAGELTDTQYF
-	10	-	TRBJ2-7	TRBV20-1	TGCAGTGCTCCCCGGGGGCCCCAGTACTTC	CSAPRGPQYF
few	15	TRBD2	TRBJ2-7	TRBV20-1	TGCAGTGCTAGAGATGGTAGCGGGGGGCTGAGGGAGCAGTACTTC	CSARDGSGGLREQYF
-	15	-	TRBJ1-2	TRBV7-9	TGTGCCAGCAGCCCAGACGTCTCCCTAGGCTATGGCTACACCTTC	CASSPDVSLGYGYTF
-	19	TRBD2	TRBJ2-1	TRBV4-2	TGTGCCAGCAGCCAAGCGACAGGGGAGCTAGCGGGAGATTACAATGAACAGTTCTTC	CASSQATGELAGDYNEQFF
-	14	-	TRBJ1-2	TRBV5-1	TGCGCCAGCAGCTTTAATGAGGGCGGACTAGGCTACACCTTC	CASSFNEGGLGYTF
-	14	TRBD1	TRBJ1-1	TRBV9	TGTGCCAGCAGCGCGGGACAGACGAACACTGAAGCTTTCTTT	CASSAGQTNTEAFF
-	12	-	TRBJ2-7	TRBV29-1	TGCAGCGTTGAAGAAGGGCCCTACGAGCAGTACTTC	CSVEEGPYEQYF
-	14	TRBD2	TRBJ2-7	TRBV3-1	TGTGCCAGCAGTCGCCGGACTAGCCTGTACGAGCAGTACTTC	CASSRRTSLYEQYF
-	15	TRBD2	TRBJ2-7	TRBV29-1	TGCAGCGTCCCCAGAAGCGGGACGGTAACCTATGAGCAGTACTTC	CSVPRSGTVTYEQYF
-	14	-	TRBJ1-2	TRBV3-1	TGTGCCAGCAGCCCCGAGGGCGGTGGCTATGGCTACACCTTC	CASSPEGGGYGYTF
few	16	TRBD2	TRBJ2-7	TRBV7-2	TGTGCCAGCAGCTGGGGGACTAGCGGGGGGACTTACGAGCAGTACTTC	CASSWGTSGGTYEQYF
once	12	-	TRBJ2-7	TRBV20-1	TGCAGTGCTAGAGAGAAAGGGTACGAGCAGTACTTC	CSAREKGYEQYF
few	13	-	TRBJ1-1	TRBV29-1	TGCAGCGCGAACAGGGATGCGAACACTGAAGCTTTCTTT	CSANRDANTEAFF
few	18	TRBD2	TRBJ2-7	TRBV20-1	TGCAGTGCTAGTAGTAGGCTAGCGGGAGGGAAAGGCTCCTACGAGCAGTACTTC	CSASSRLAGGKGSYEQYF
-	15	TRBD1	TRBJ2-5	TRBV7-6	TGTGCCAGCAGCTTAGCCTACAGGGGAAGAGAGACCCAGTACTTC	CASSLAYRGRETQYF
-	15	-	TRBJ2-1	TRBV18	TGTGCCAGCTACCGCGAGTCCAACCCCTACAATGAGCAGTTCTTC	CASYRESNPYNEQFF
few	15	TRBD2	TRBJ2-5	TRBV7-9	TGTGCCAGCAGCTTACCCCTAGCGGATAAAGAGACCCAGTACTTC	CASSLPLADKETQYF
-	15	-	TRBJ2-7	TRBV21-1	TGTGCCAGGAAGATCGGACTAGCTCCCTTGGACGAGCAGTACTTC	CARKIGLAPLDEQYF
few	16	-	TRBJ2-1	TRBV5-1	TGCGCCAGCAGCTCCGACGCGTTGAGCTCCTACAATGAGCAGTTCTTC	CASSSDALSSYNEQFF
few	14	-	TRBJ2-3	TRBV4-1	TGCGCCAGCACGCCGGGGGTCAGCACAGATACGCAGTATTTT	CASTPGVSTDTQYF
-	15	-	TRBJ2-2	TRBV10-3	TGTGCCATCAGTGAGTCGAGAGGGTTCACCGGGGAGCTGTTTTTT	CAISESRGFTGELFF
-	16	-	TRBJ2-5	TRBV15	TGTGCCACCAGCAGAGATTTTGGGCTAGACCAAGAGACCCAGTACTTC	CATSRDFGLDQETQYF
-	15	-	TRBJ2-5	TRBV9	TGTGCCAGCAGCATCGGACAGACACTCCAAGAGACCCAGTACTTC	CASSIGQTLQETQYF
-	15	TRBD1	TRBJ2-5	TRBV12-3/TRBV12-4	TGTGCCAGCAGTCCCGGGACAGGGGGCGCAGAGACCCAGTACTTC	CASSPGTGGAETQYF
few	13	-	TRBJ2-7	TRBV6-5	TGTGCCAGCAGTTATCAGGGCTCCTACGAGCAGTACTTC	CASSYQGSYEQYF
few	15	-	TRBJ1-1	TRBV4-1	TGCGCCAGCAGCCATCGATCCAGCATGAACACTGAAGCTTTCTTT	CASSHRSSMNTEAFF
few	15	-	TRBJ1-1	TRBV12-3/TRBV12-4	TGTGCCAGCAGTCTCCATGGGGGAATGAACACTGAAGCTTTCTTT	CASSLHGGMNTEAFF
few	17	TRBD1	TRBJ2-6	TRBV7-9	TGTGCCAGCAGCTACGGGACAGGGGCCTCTGGGGCCAACGTCCTGACTTTC	CASSYGTGASGANVLTF
-	15	-	TRBJ1-5	TRBV19	TGTGCCAGTAGGTCCCCGTCGACGGGCAATCAGCCCCAGCATTTT	CASRSPSTGNQPQHF
-	17	TRBD1	TRBJ1-5	TRBV12-5	TGTGCTAGTGATTTGGTACGCTGGGACAGGGCGAATCAGCCCCAGCATTTT	CASDLVRWDRANQPQHF
-	15	-	TRBJ1-2	TRBV27	TGTGCCAGCAGCCCAACCAGGGACTCGGCGGGTGGCTACACCTTC	CASSPTRDSAGGYTF
-	11	-	TRBJ1-2	TRBV12-3/TRBV12-4	TGTGCCAGCAGTTTAAGTGGTGGCTACACCTTC	CASSLSGGYTF
-	18	-	TRBJ2-7	TRBV10-3	TGTGCCATCAGTGAGTCGAGGCGGGAATATAAGCCGGGTTTCGAGCAGTACTTC	CAISESRREYKPGFEQYF
-	14	-	TRBJ2-7	TRBV29-1	TGCAGCGTCCTCGGACAGACGACGAACTACGAGCAGTACTTC	CSVLGQTTNYEQYF
few	16	TRBD2	TRBJ2-2	TRBV7-7	TGTGCCAGCAGCTTGACTAGCGGGACGAACACCGGGGAGCTGTTTTTT	CASSLTSGTNTGELFF
-	14	TRBD2	TRBJ2-1	TRBV10-3	TGTGCCATCTCGGGGCGGGAGGGCCCAAATGAGCAGTTCTTC	CAISGREGPNEQFF
once	15	TRBD1	TRBJ1-2	TRBV7-9	TGTGCCAGCAGCCCACCGGGACAGACAGTTCGGGGCTACACCTTC	CASSPPGQTVRGYTF
-	16	TRBD2	TRBJ2-2	TRBV10-3	TGTGCCATCAGTGAACGGCGGGAGGGGAACACCGGGGAGCTGTTTTTT	CAISERREGNTGELFF
-	14	TRBD1	TRBJ1-2	TRBV5-1	TGCGCCAGCAGACTAACAGGGGGCGAGGATGGCTACACCTTC	CASRLTGGEDGYTF
-	13	-	TRBJ2-5	TRBV5-1	TGCGCCAGCAGCCTGGACCCTAAAGAGACCCAGTACTTC	CASSLDPKETQYF
-	19	-	TRBJ2-1	TRBV4-1	TGTGCCAGCAGCCACGCAGGAGGAGGGACCCCCATCGTCGGTAATGAGCAGTTCTTC	CASSHAGGGTPIVGNEQFF
-	16	-	TRBJ1-2	TRBV5-5	TGTGCCAGCAGCTTGTCCAAGGGCGGGCCGGCTTGGGGCTACACCTTC	CASSLSKGGPAWGYTF
-	15	-	TRBJ1-6	TRBV14	TGTGCCAGCAGCCAAGACACTCTCTACTGGTCACCCCTCCACTTT	CASSQDTLYWSPLHF
few	12	-	TRBJ2-5	TRBV29-1	TGCAGCGTTGAGTACATTGGAGAGACCCAGTACTTC	CSVEYIGETQYF
-	13	-	TRBJ2-5	TRBV12-5	TGTGCTAGTGGGCTGCCGGGGAGAGAGACCCAGTACTTC	CASGLPGRETQYF
-	15	-	TRBJ2-7	TRBV20-1	TGCAGTGCTAGAGGCCTATCGGGAATCTCCTACGAGCAGTACTTC	CSARGLSGISYEQYF
-	15	-	TRBJ1-1	TRBV5-1	TGCGCCAGCAGCTTGGAGGGTGGGTCCAGCACTGAAGCTTTCTTT	CASSLEGGSSTEAFF
-	15	-	TRBJ2-1	TRBV7-2	TGTGCCAGCAGCTATAGCGTTAGCTCCTACAATGAGCAGTTCTTC	CASSYSVSSYNEQFF